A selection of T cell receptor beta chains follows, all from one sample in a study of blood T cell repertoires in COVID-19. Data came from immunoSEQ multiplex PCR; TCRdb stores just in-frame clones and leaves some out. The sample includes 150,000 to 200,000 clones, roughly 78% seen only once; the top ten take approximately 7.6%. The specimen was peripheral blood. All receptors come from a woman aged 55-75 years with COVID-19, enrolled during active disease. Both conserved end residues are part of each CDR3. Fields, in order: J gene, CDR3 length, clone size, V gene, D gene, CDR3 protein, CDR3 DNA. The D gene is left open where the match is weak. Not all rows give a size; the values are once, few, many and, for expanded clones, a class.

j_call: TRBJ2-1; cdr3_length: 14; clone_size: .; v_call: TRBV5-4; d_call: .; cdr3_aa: CASSGSKSYNEQFF; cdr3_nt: TGTGCCAGCAGCGGGAGCAAGTCCTACAATGAGCAGTTCTTC
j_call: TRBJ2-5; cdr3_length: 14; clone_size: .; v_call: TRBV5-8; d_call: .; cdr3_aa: CASSLLRTIQTQYF; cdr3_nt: TGTGCCAGCAGCTTGCTTAGGACAATCCAGACCCAGTACTTC
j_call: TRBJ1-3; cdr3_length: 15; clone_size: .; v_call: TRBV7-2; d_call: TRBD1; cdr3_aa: CASSPQTGSGNTIYF; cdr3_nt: TGTGCCAGCAGCCCCCAGACAGGGTCTGGAAACACCATATATTTT
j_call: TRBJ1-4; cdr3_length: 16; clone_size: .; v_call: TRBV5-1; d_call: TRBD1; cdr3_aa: CASSPTGTGGGEKLFF; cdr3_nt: TGCGCCAGCAGCCCGACCGGGACAGGGGGTGGCGAAAAACTGTTTTTT
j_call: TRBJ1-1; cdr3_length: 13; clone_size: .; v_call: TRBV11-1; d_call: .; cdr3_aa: CASSLEENTEAFF; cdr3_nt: TGTGCCAGCAGTCTTGAGGAGAACACTGAAGCTTTCTTT
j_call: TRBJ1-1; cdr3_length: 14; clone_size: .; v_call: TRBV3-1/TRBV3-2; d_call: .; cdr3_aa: CASSQGQGRTEAFF; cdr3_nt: TGTGCCAGCAGCCAGGGGCAGGGGCGTACTGAAGCTTTCTTT
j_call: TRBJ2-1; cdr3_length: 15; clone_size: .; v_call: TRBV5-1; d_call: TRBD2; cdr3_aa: CASSPGVAGVNEQFF; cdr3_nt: TGCGCCAGCAGCCCGGGGGTAGCGGGAGTCAATGAGCAGTTCTTC
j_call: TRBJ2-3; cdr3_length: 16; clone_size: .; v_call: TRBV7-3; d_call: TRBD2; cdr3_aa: CASSLSSTSGTDTQYF; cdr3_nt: TGTGCCAGCAGCTTATCCTCGACTAGCGGCACAGATACGCAGTATTTT
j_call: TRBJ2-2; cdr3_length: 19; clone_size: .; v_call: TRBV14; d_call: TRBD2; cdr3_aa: CASSPGLAGLSWGTGELFF; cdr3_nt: TGTGCCAGCAGCCCGGGACTAGCGGGCCTATCATGGGGCACCGGGGAGCTGTTTTTT
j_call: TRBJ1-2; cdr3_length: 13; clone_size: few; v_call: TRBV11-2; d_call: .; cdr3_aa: CASSLGTGYGYTF; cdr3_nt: TGTGCCAGCAGCTTAGGTACAGGCTATGGCTACACCTTC
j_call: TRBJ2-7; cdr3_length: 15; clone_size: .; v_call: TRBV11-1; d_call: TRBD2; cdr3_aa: CASSSGLAGVGEQYF; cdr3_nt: TGTGCCAGCAGCTCAGGACTAGCGGGAGTGGGCGAGCAGTACTTC
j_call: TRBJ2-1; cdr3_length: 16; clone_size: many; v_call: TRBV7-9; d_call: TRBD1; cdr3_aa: CASSPPGGSAYNEQFF; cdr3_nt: TGTGCCAGCAGCCCACCAGGGGGTAGTGCCTACAATGAGCAGTTCTTC
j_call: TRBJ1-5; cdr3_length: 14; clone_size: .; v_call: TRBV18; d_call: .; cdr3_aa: CASSRSDNNQPQHF; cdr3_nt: TGTGCCAGCTCACGTTCCGACAACAATCAGCCCCAGCATTTT
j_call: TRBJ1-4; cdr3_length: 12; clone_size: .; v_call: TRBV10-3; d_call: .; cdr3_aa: CAISDNNEKLFF; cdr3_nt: TGTGCCATCAGTGATAATAATGAAAAACTGTTTTTT
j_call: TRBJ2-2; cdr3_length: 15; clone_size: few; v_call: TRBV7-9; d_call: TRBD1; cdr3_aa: CASSHRDRDTGELFF; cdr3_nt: TGTGCCAGCAGCCACCGGGACAGGGACACCGGGGAGCTGTTTTTT
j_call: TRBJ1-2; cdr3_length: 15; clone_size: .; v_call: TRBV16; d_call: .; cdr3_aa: CASSHYRVQESGYTF; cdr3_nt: TGTGCCAGCAGCCATTACAGGGTTCAGGAGTCGGGCTACACCTTC
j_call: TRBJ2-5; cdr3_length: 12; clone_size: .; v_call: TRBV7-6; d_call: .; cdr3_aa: CASSFSEETQYF; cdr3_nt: TGTGCCAGCAGCTTTAGCGAAGAGACCCAGTACTTC
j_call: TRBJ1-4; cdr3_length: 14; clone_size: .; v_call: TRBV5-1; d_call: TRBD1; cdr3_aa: CASSSGTGNEKLFF; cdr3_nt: TGCGCCAGCAGCTCAGGGACAGGAAATGAAAAACTGTTTTTT
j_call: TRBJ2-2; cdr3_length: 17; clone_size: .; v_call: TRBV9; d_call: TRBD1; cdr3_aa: CASSVFRQGAWTGELFF; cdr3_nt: TGTGCCAGCAGCGTATTCAGACAGGGGGCGTGGACCGGGGAGCTGTTTTTT
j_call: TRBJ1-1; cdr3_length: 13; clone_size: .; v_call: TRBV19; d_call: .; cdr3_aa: CASSLSSNTEAFF; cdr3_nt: TGTGCCAGTAGTCTCAGTTCGAACACTGAAGCTTTCTTT
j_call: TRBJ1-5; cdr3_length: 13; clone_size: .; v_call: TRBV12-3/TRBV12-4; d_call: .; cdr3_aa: CASSLTENQPQHF; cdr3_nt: TGTGCCAGCAGTTTGACAGAAAATCAGCCCCAGCATTTT
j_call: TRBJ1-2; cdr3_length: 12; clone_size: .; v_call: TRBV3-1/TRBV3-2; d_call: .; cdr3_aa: CASSAASYGYTF; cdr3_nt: TGTGCCAGCAGCGCCGCGTCTTATGGCTACACCTTC
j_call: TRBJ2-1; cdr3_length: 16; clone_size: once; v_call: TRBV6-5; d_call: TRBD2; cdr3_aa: CASSYSLAGGRNEQFF; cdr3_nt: TGTGCCAGCAGTTACTCGCTAGCGGGAGGGCGGAATGAGCAGTTCTTC
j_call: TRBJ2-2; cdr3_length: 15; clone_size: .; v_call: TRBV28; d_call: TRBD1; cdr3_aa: CASSLDRVGTGELFF; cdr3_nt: TGTGCCAGCAGTCTGGACAGGGTCGGCACCGGGGAGCTGTTTTTT
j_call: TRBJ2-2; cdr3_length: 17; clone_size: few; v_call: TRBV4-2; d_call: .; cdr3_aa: CASSHYTGTSNTGELFF; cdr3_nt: TGTGCCAGCAGCCATTATACAGGGACCTCGAACACCGGGGAGCTGTTTTTT
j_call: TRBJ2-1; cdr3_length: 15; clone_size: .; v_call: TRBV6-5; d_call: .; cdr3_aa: CASSLYSGRNNEQFF; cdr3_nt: TGTGCCAGCAGTCTTTACTCGGGTCGAAACAATGAGCAGTTCTTC